The 19 T cell receptor beta chains below come from one sample, sequenced in a study of blood T cell repertoires in COVID-19. The protocol was immunoSEQ multiplex PCR, while the TCRdb copy is restricted to in-frame clones and leaves out a portion. The data show some 60,000 clones, with more than 90% seen just once and under 2.5% held by the top ten. Sequencing was carried out using peripheral blood. Every receptor here comes from a man aged 60 to 69 with acute or convalescent COVID-19.

This rearrangement joins TRBV6-2 or TRBV6-3 to TRBJ2-1; 7 nucleotides align to TRBD2. V shed 0 bases, J shed 8 bases, and the junction held 4 bases outside the gene matches. CDR3 length: 14 amino acids. Germline assignment: CDR1 MNHEY and CDR2 SVGEGT. DNA of the CDR3: TGTGCCAGCAGTTACTCACTAGCGATGGATGAGCAGTTCTTC. Encoded protein: CASSYSLAMDEQFF.

The chain couples TRBV10-3 to TRBJ2-7; 7 bases are a match to TRBD1. The J segment lost 0 bases and the V segment lost 6 bases, leaving 2 bases of the junction unmatched. Looked up from germline, CDR1 is ENHRY and CDR2 is SYGVKD. The CDR3 contains 13 residues. DNA for the CDR3: TGTGCCATCAGCAGGGACAGCTCCTACGAGCAGTACTTC. The encoded protein is CAISRDSSYEQYF.

The chain carries TRBV29-1 and TRBJ2-7; the match to TRBD1 covers 8 bases. V was clipped by 7 bases and J by 1 base; unmatched bases: 9. CDR1 and CDR2 from the germline V gene are SQVTM and ANQGSEA. This CDR3 comprises 14 residues. DNA of the CDR3: TGCAGCGCCGCGGACAGGGTATTATCCTACGAGCAGTACTTC. It encodes CSAADRVLSYEQYF.

This clone was seen once. This chain links TRBV7-8 with TRBJ1-2; no clear D. With 1 base removed from V and 4 bases from J, the gap between germline ends came to 16 bases. Germline CDR1 and CDR2: SGHVS and FQNEAQ. The CDR3 consists of 16 residues. The CDR3 bases are TGTGCCAGCAGCTTAGTCGGAGGGCTGAATTTCTATGGCTACACCTTC. Translated, it gives CASSLVGGLNFYGYTF.

V usage is TRBV27 and J usage is TRBJ2-1; D perhaps matches TRBD2 (8 bases). V shed 5 bases and J shed 8 bases, with 25 bases lying between them. This CDR3 has 17 amino acids. Germline CDR1 and CDR2: MNHEY and SMNVEV (reference sequence). This CDR3 reads CASSEGVATGREDEQFF. Written as DNA, the CDR3 is TGTGCCAGCAGTGAGGGGGTCGCGACAGGGCGGGAGGATGAGCAGTTCTTC.

The chain is built from TRBV5-6 and TRBJ2-7, with 7 bases that match TRBD1. V trimming: 1 base; J trimming: 3 bases; junction bases outside the gene matches: 7. Germline V gene data show CDR1 as SGHDT and CDR2 as YYEEEE. The CDR3 loop spans 15 amino acids. In DNA, the CDR3 is TGTGCCAGCAGCTTGCCGGTCGGGACAGACTACGAGCAGTACTTC. Amino acids: CASSLPVGTDYEQYF.

The rearrangement joins TRBV18 to TRBJ2-1; TRBD2 matches at 7 bases. V shed 0 bases, J shed 2 bases, and the junction held 7 bases outside the gene matches. The CDR3 covers 17 residues. Germline values: CDR1 KGHSH, CDR2 LQKENI. The CDR3, as DNA: TGTGCCAGCTCACCACCGGAGAGGGCGGGAGCCTACAATGAGCAGTTCTTC. Its protein is CASSPPERAGAYNEQFF.

The V call is TRBV6-5, the J call TRBJ1-4; the match to TRBD1 covers 9 bases. The CDR3 contains 14 residues. Germline CDR1 is MNHEY and CDR2 is SVGAGI. Trimming cost V 4 bases and J 5 bases; bases outside gene matches: 2. The CDR3 loop reads CASSSTGGNEKLFF. CDR3 coding DNA: TGTGCCAGCAGTTCAACAGGGGGCAATGAAAAACTGTTTTTT.

V gene TRBV28 combines with J gene TRBJ2-5; possibly TRBD2 for D (5 bases). Germline V gene data show CDR1 as MDHEN and CDR2 as SYDVKM. The germline V and J ends were trimmed by 6 bases and 1 base, with 15 bases remaining between them. CDR3 length: 15 amino acids. The CDR3 DNA reads TGTGCCAGCAGCCGAGCGGCCGACCTCCAAGAGACCCAGTACTTC. It is translated as CASSRAADLQETQYF.

The V call is TRBV5-4, the J call TRBJ1-2; 9 bases are a match to TRBD1. The germline V gene has CDR1 SGHNT and CDR2 YYREEE (reference sequence). J lost 6 bases, V lost 0 bases, and 9 bases had no gene match. The CDR3 extends over 16 amino acids. The CDR3 loop reads CASSLVAGQGSNGYTF. Here the CDR3 DNA reads TGTGCCAGCAGCTTGGTAGCGGGACAGGGCTCGAATGGCTACACCTTC.

The chain is built from TRBV20-1 and TRBJ1-1, with TRBD1 identical over 7 bases. CDR3 size: 11 residues. Per germline, CDR1 DFQATT and CDR2 SNEGSKA (reference sequence). Trimming removed 6 bases from V and 4 bases from J; junction bases left unmatched: 2. In DNA, the CDR3 is TGCAGTGCGGGACAGATCACTGAAGCTTTCTTT. It is translated as CSAGQITEAFF.

J is TRBJ2-7 and V is TRBV30; TRBD1 is a possible D gene (5 bases). There are 14 residues in the CDR3. Looked up from germline, CDR1 is GTSNPN and CDR2 is SVGIG (reference sequence). The V and J ends lost 3 bases and 0 bases respectively, with 12 bases between them. The CDR3 is CAWRALGLSYEQYF. CDR3 coding DNA: TGTGCCTGGAGGGCCCTGGGGCTCTCCTACGAGCAGTACTTC.

The chain joins TRBV19 to TRBJ2-7; TRBD2 matches 8 bases. V lost 8 bases to trimming and J lost 6 bases; unmatched junction nucleotides: 12. The CDR3 is 14 amino acids. Germline CDR1 LNHDA, CDR2 SQIVND (reference sequence). The CDR3 loop reads CASGSGTRGGEQYF. In nucleotides, the CDR3 is TGTGCCAGTGGGAGCGGGACTAGAGGCGGCGAGCAGTACTTC.

V usage is TRBV7-2 and J usage is TRBJ1-1, with 7 bases identical to TRBD1. Trimming removed 2 bases from V and 2 bases from J; junction bases left unmatched: 8. This CDR3 has 16 residues. Germline-derived CDR1 and CDR2 are SGHTA and FQGNSA. The CDR3 bases are TGTGCCAGCAGCTTACCTCCGGGACAGATTAACACTGAAGCTTTCTTT. It specifies CASSLPPGQINTEAFF.

The genes are TRBV19 and TRBJ2-4; a weak D match, TRBD1 (5 bases). The V end lost 2 bases, the J end lost 7 bases, and 12 bases lay between the germline ends. Germline loops: CDR1 LNHDA, CDR2 SQIVND (reference sequence). CDR3 length: 14 amino acids. The chain's CDR3 is CASSITRVRNIQYF. CDR3 DNA sequence: TGTGCCAGTAGTATAACCAGGGTTCGGAACATTCAGTACTTC.

This chain connects TRBV5-4 to TRBJ2-7; 8 bases match TRBD2. CDR1 is SGHNT, CDR2 YYREEE, per germline (reference sequence). The CDR3 is made up of 14 amino acids. With 2 bases clipped from V and 6 bases from J, the junction kept 7 bases outside the gene matches. CDR3 residues: CASSLGTRMGEQYF. The CDR3 region has the DNA TGTGCCAGCAGCTTAGGGACTAGGATGGGCGAGCAGTACTTC. Filled out from reference TRBV5-4 and TRBJ2-7, the complete variable domain reads ETGVTQSPTHLIKTRGQQVTLRCSSQSGHNTVSWYQQALGQGPQFIFQYYREEENGRGNFPPRFSGLQFPNYSSELNVNALELDDSALYLCASSLGTRMGEQYFGPGTRLTVT.

The chain has TRBV5-1 and TRBJ2-3; 12 bases are a match to TRBD1. With 0 bases clipped from V and 5 bases from J, the junction kept 4 bases outside the gene matches. Germline V gene sequence: CDR1 SGHRS, CDR2 YFSETQ. The CDR3 covers 16 residues. The DNA for the CDR3 is TGCGCCAGCAGCTTGGCGGGACAGGGGGCGGGAGATACGCAGTATTTT. Protein: CASSLAGQGAGDTQYF.

The J gene is TRBJ2-7, the V gene TRBV28; 9 positions match TRBD2. The CDR3 covers 15 residues. V lost 5 bases, J lost 0 bases, and 5 bases stayed unmatched. Germline V lookup: CDR1 MDHEN, CDR2 SYDVKM. CDR3 in amino acids: CASSPRGGVSYEQYF. DNA of the CDR3: TGTGCCAGCAGTCCCCGCGGGGGGGTCTCCTACGAGCAGTACTTC.

The CDR3 sequence is CATSSGQSNQPQHF. The DNA for the CDR3 is TGTGCCACCAGCTCGGGACAGAGCAATCAGCCCCAGCATTTT. This chain links TRBV15 with TRBJ1-5; 7 bases align to TRBD1. The junction had 2 bases not matched to a gene; V was cut back by 5 bases and J by 1 base. CDR1 is LNHNV, CDR2 YYDKDF, per germline (reference sequence). The CDR3 is 14 amino acids.